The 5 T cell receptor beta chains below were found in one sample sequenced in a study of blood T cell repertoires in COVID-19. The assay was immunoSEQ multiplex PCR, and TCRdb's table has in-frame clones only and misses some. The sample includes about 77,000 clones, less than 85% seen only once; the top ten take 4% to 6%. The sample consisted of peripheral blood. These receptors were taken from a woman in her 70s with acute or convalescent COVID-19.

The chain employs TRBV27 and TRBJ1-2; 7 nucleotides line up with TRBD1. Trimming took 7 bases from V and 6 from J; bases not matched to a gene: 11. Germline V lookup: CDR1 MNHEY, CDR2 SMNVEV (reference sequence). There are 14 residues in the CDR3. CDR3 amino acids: CASKFRQGDNGYTF. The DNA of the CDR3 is TGTGCCAGCAAGTTTAGACAGGGTGATAATGGCTACACCTTC.

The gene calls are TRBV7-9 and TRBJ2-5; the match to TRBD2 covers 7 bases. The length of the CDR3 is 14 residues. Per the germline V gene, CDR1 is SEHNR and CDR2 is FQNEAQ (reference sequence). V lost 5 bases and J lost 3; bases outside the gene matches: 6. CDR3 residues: CASSRGLGEETQYF. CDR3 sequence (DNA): TGTGCCAGCAGCCGCGGACTAGGGGAAGAGACCCAGTACTTC.

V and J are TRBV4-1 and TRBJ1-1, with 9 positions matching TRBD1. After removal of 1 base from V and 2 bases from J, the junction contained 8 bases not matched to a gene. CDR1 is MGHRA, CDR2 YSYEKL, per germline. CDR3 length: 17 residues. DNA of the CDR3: TGCGCCAGCAGCCAAGTTCCGGGACAGGGCGAAAACACTGAAGCTTTCTTT. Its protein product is CASSQVPGQGENTEAFF.

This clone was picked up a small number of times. Written as DNA, the CDR3 is TGTGCCAGTAGATTGGCCCTTTCATGGGGGGATAGCAATCAGCCCCAGCATTTT. It yields the protein CASRLALSWGDSNQPQHF. V is TRBV19 and J is TRBJ1-5; tentative D call: TRBD1 (5 bases). Trimming took 6 bases from V and 0 from J, leaving 21 bases between them. This CDR3 has 18 residues. The germline CDR1 and CDR2 sequences are LNHDA and SQIVND (reference sequence).

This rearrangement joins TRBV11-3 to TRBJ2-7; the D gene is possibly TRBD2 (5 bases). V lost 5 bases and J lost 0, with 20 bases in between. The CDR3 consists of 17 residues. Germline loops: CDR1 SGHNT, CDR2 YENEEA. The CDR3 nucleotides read TGTGCCAGCAGCCCCAATCCCGGTTTCGAGGGCTCCTACGAGCAGTACTTC. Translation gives CASSPNPGFEGSYEQYF.